The 23 T cell receptor beta chains given below trace back to one sample, sequenced in a study of post-analysis software for immune sequencing data. General observations from the study: Four to six TRBV segments appeared more often in patients than in controls, and TRBV5-6, TRBV5-1 and TRBV20-1 were among these.

These receptors have no known antigen. Unique molecular identifiers were carried by the TCR beta cDNA libraries. TCRdb independently ran MiXCR on the PCR reads; one entry per CDR3 protein. The table has fewer than 850,000 distinct CDR3 sequences, roughly 27% seen once; the top ten hold around 0.56%. The sequencing input was blood. These receptors originate from a girl aged 5 to 17 with multiple sclerosis.

A few counts support this clonotype. The chain recombines TRBV7-8 with TRBJ2-1; D gene ambiguous. The CDR3 sequence is 15 residues long. V was pared by 1 base and J by 3 bases, with 10 bases between. CDR1 and CDR2 from the germline V gene are SGHVS and FQNEAQ. CDR3 residues: CASSLEADGYNEQFF. The CDR3 nucleotides read TGTGCCAGCAGCTTAGAGGCAGACGGCTACAATGAGCAGTTCTTC. The whole variable domain, filled in from reference TRBV7-8 and TRBJ2-1, reads GAGVSQSPRYKVAKRGQDVALRCDPISGHVSLFWYQQALGQGPEFLTYFQNEAQLDKSGLPSDRFFAERPEGSVSTLKIQRTQQEDSAVYLCASSLEADGYNEQFFGPGTRLTVL.

The rearrangement joins TRBV29-1 to TRBJ2-3; D may be TRBD2 (6 bases). Looked up from germline, CDR1 is SQVTM and CDR2 is ANQGSEA. V shed 4 bases and J shed 2 bases, with 13 bases lying between them. The CDR3 is made up of 14 amino acids. The CDR3: CSVGVAAITDTQYF. The CDR3 region has the DNA TGCAGCGTTGGAGTAGCGGCTATCACAGATACGCAGTATTTT.

With regard to this clonotype: A much more abundant neighbour one base away suggests this may be a read error. The chain couples TRBV29-1 to TRBJ2-3; TRBD1 matches 9 bases. The V gene's germline CDR1 is SQVTM and CDR2 ANQGSEA. This CDR3 contains 13 residues. CDR3 DNA: TGCGGCGTGTGGACAGGGGCAAAAGATACGCAGTATTTT. Its protein product is CGVWTGAKDTQYF.

Only a few counts were recorded for this clonotype. The chain has TRBV9 and TRBJ2-1, with TRBD2 matching over 7 bases. This CDR3 region has 14 residues. Germline V gene data show CDR1 as SGDLS and CDR2 as YYNGEE. V was pared by 0 bases and J by 3 bases, with 0 bases of the junction left unmatched. CDR3 DNA sequence: TGTGCCAGCAGCGTAGGGGAGGGCTACAATGAGCAGTTCTTC. It is translated as CASSVGEGYNEQFF.

This clonotype showed up just a few times. The chain couples TRBV9 to TRBJ1-6; no firm D call. There are 14 residues in the CDR3. Trimming took 0 bases from V and 8 from J, leaving 9 bases between them. Germline-derived CDR1 and CDR2 are SGDLS and YYNGEE. CDR3 nucleotides: TGTGCCAGCAGCGTAGACGGCGCCTATTCACCCCTCCACTTT. The encoded protein is CASSVDGAYSPLHF.

The chain links TRBV11-2 to TRBJ2-1, with D tentatively TRBD1 or TRBD2 (6 bases each). The CDR3 extends over 20 amino acids. Looked up from germline, CDR1 is SGHAT and CDR2 is FQNNGV. Trimming took 0 bases from V and 3 from J, leaving 24 bases between them. In DNA, the CDR3 is TGTGCCAGCAGCTTAGATTACGCTGGGGGGCTCGGGAGCGGCTACAATGAGCAGTTCTTC. The encoded protein is CASSLDYAGGLGSGYNEQFF.

The rearrangement links TRBV7-2 to TRBJ2-7; 10 bases match TRBD2. Germline V CDR1 and CDR2: SGHTA, FQGNSA. This CDR3 has 14 amino acids. J lost 10 bases, V lost 4 bases, and 10 bases had no gene match. The CDR3 spells CASSSQRGGLTQYF. DNA for the CDR3: TGTGCCAGCAGCTCCCAGCGGGGGGGGCTCACCCAGTACTTC.

The chain uses TRBV20-1 and TRBJ1-5; D might be TRBD1 (5 bases). Germline V gene data show CDR1 as DFQATT and CDR2 as SNEGSKA (reference sequence). The CDR3 contains 13 residues. V dropped 2 bases and J dropped 7 bases, with 12 bases sitting between them. The CDR3 DNA reads TGCAGTGCTAGATTACCAGGGAACCAGCCCCAGCATTTT. Protein: CSARLPGNQPQHF.

J is TRBJ1-1 and V is TRBV6-1, with D perhaps matching TRBD1 (5 bases). Trimming left V 8 bases short and J 1 base short, with 11 bases between. Per germline, CDR1 MNHNS and CDR2 SASEGT. The CDR3 extends over 13 amino acids. In nucleotides, the CDR3 is TGTGCCAGCCCGGGACCCCGGAACACTGAAGCTTTCTTT. Protein: CASPGPRNTEAFF.

This clonotype showed up just a few times. The gene calls are TRBV9 and TRBJ2-7; TRBD1 aligns across 12 bases. Germline values: CDR1 SGDLS, CDR2 YYNGEE. There are 15 residues in the CDR3. The V gene end was trimmed by 3 bases and the J gene end by 6 bases; junction bases not matched to a gene: 7. The CDR3 sequence: CASSAPGQGAVEQYF. As DNA, the CDR3 is TGTGCCAGCAGCGCACCGGGACAGGGGGCGGTCGAGCAGTACTTC.

V gene TRBV5-1 combines with J gene TRBJ2-3; TRBD2 matches at 10 bases. CDR1 is SGHRS and CDR2 is YFSETQ in the germline V gene. Losses at the gene ends were 4 bases for V and 0 bases for J; bases not matched to a gene: 8. The CDR3 extends over 17 amino acids. CDR3 sequence: CASSPSGRGPSTDTQYF. The DNA of the CDR3 is TGCGCCAGCAGCCCCAGCGGGAGGGGGCCTAGCACAGATACGCAGTATTTT.

This clonotype has ten or more counts. This chain uses TRBV27 with TRBJ2-7, with a tentative D call TRBD1 (6 bases). CDR1 is MNHEY and CDR2 is SMNVEV in the germline V gene (reference sequence). V lost 2 bases and J 3 bases, leaving 8 bases between the germline ends. CDR3 length: 13 amino acids. The CDR3 sequence is CASSLQGRYEQYF. In DNA, the CDR3 is TGTGCCAGCAGTTTACAGGGGCGCTACGAGCAGTACTTC.

The rearrangement uses TRBV15 and TRBJ2-5; possibly TRBD1 for D (5 bases). This CDR3 has 16 residues. Germline values: CDR1 LNHNV, CDR2 YYDKDF (reference sequence). The V end lost 0 bases, the J end lost 4 bases, and 15 bases lay between the germline ends. For the CDR3, the DNA is TGTGCCACCAGCAGAGATCAGGGCGCCAGCGCAGAGACCCAGTACTTC. Translating it yields CATSRDQGASAETQYF.

Details on this clonotype: This sequence may be a read error, since a much larger clone differs from it by one base. The J gene is TRBJ2-1, the V gene TRBV10-2; TRBD2 agrees at 9 bases. The CDR3 contains 15 residues. Germline CDR1 WSHSY, CDR2 SAAADI. The CDR3 here is CASRGIAGVHGEPFF. CDR3 bases: TGCGCCAGCAGAGGTATAGCGGGAGTTCACGGTGAGCCGTTCTTC.

The chain recombines TRBV27 with TRBJ1-5; the D gene is possibly TRBD1 (6 bases). V lost 6 bases and J lost 7, with 13 bases in between. There are 13 residues in the CDR3. Germline CDR1 is MNHEY and CDR2 is SMNVEV (reference sequence). The CDR3 nucleotides read TGTGCCAGCAGCAAACAGGGAGGGCAGCCCCAGCATTTT. It specifies CASSKQGGQPQHF.

The rearrangement uses TRBV7-9 and TRBJ2-1; 12 bases align to TRBD2. V trimming: 2 bases; J trimming: 1 base; junction bases outside the gene matches: 6. This CDR3 spans 18 amino acids. Germline V gene data show CDR1 as SEHNR and CDR2 as FQNEAQ (reference sequence). The CDR3 coding sequence is TGTGCCAGCAGCTTAAGGGCGACTAGCGGGAGTTCCTACAATGAGCAGTTCTTC. Protein sequence: CASSLRATSGSSYNEQFF.

This clonotype was recorded a few times. The gene calls are TRBV20-1 and TRBJ2-4, with TRBD2 identical over 9 bases. This CDR3 comprises 14 residues. Looked up from germline, CDR1 is DFQATT and CDR2 is SNEGSKA (reference sequence). Trimming cost V 3 bases and J 9 bases; bases outside gene matches: 9. In DNA, the CDR3 is TGCAGTGCTAGGCGGCTAGCGGGAAGCTTCATTCAGTACTTC. The encoded protein is CSARRLAGSFIQYF.

CDR3 region: CATSDHAGVHTGELFF. The CDR3 coding sequence is TGTGCCACCAGTGATCATGCCGGGGTCCACACCGGGGAGCTGTTTTTT. The V and J genes are TRBV24-1 and TRBJ2-2; D possibly corresponds to TRBD2 (5 bases). With 3 bases removed from V and 3 bases from J, the gap between germline ends came to 13 bases. Looked up from germline, CDR1 is KGHDR and CDR2 is SFDVKD. The CDR3 has 16 amino acids.

Worth noting for this clonotype: The junction and the germline gene differ at one end; a read error may be behind it. The chain combines TRBV11-2 with TRBJ2-7; 8 nucleotides align to TRBD2. This CDR3 contains 17 residues. CDR1 and CDR2 from the germline V gene are SGHAT and FQNNGV. The CDR3 reads CASSLVGGSGDSYEQDF. CDR3 DNA: TGTGCCAGCAGCTTAGTTGGGGGTAGCGGGGACTCCTACGAGCAGGACTTC.

The rearrangement links TRBV20-1 to TRBJ1-2, with 7 bases fitting TRBD1. Unmatched junction bases numbered 7, after V lost 3 bases and J lost 3 bases. Germline CDR1 reads DFQATT; CDR2 reads SNEGSKA (reference sequence). This CDR3 is built from 14 residues. CDR3 nucleotide sequence: TGCAGTGCTAGGACGGACAGGAGCTACTATGGCTACACCTTC. Protein sequence: CSARTDRSYYGYTF.

The chain combines TRBV5-1 with TRBJ2-7, with D perhaps being TRBD1 or TRBD2 (5 bases each). This CDR3 spans 16 amino acids. Trimming shortened V by 4 bases and J by 5 bases, and 22 bases separated the two germline ends. Germline CDR1 and CDR2: SGHRS and YFSETQ. The CDR3 here is CASSLAGRVISDEQYF. The CDR3 region has the DNA TGCGCCAGCAGCCTGGCGGGCAGGGTAATATCGGACGAGCAGTACTTC.

The V call is TRBV6-4, the J call TRBJ2-3, with TRBD1 as a possible D gene (5 bases). V lost 0 bases to trimming and J lost 6 bases, with 13 bases between them. Germline V gene sequence: CDR1 MRHNA, CDR2 SNTAGT. The CDR3 extends over 15 amino acids. CDR3 coding DNA: TGTGCCAGCAGTGACTCGCCTGGGGCAGGCGATACGCAGTATTTT. Its protein product is CASSDSPGAGDTQYF.

The sample holds a few counts of this clonotype. The chain joins TRBV3-1 to TRBJ2-5, with 10 bases identical to TRBD2. With 3 bases clipped from V and 5 bases from J, the junction kept 9 bases outside the gene matches. The germline CDR1 and CDR2 sequences are LGHDT and YNNKEL (reference sequence). The CDR3 sequence is 16 residues long. CDR3 in amino acids: CASSQRGSGGWETQYF. The DNA of the CDR3 is TGTGCCAGCAGCCAGCGGGGTAGCGGGGGGTGGGAGACCCAGTACTTC.